A selection of T cell receptor beta chains follows, all from one sample in a study of T-cell memory formation after mild COVID-19. MiXCR was run by TCRdb on the 5' RACE reads, yielding one entry per CDR3 protein. The sample records around 49,000 distinct CDR3 sequences, 25% to 35% being singletons. Sample: PBMCs or a T cell subset sorted from them (not recorded which). The receptors derive from a man aged 18 to 35 who had mild COVID-19 (a few samples of this study predate the infection). Cell type and time point are not known. Both conserved end residues are part of each CDR3. D genes are given only for firm matches. Clone size appears in some rows only: once, few, many, or a class for an expanded clone.

TRBJ2-7,few,NA,TRBV4-3,TGCGCCAGCAGCCAAGCTGGGGGCGAGCAGTACTTC,CASSQAGGEQYF
TRBJ1-1,NA,NA,TRBV12-3/TRBV12-4,TGTGCCAGCACCCTAGGTAACGCTGAAGCTTTCTTT,CASTLGNAEAFF
TRBJ2-1,few,TRBD2,TRBV7-9,TGTGCCAGCAGTCCAACCCTCACTAGCGGGGGTTACTACAATGAGCAGTTCTTC,CASSPTLTSGGYYNEQFF
TRBJ2-1,NA,NA,TRBV12-3/TRBV12-4,TGTGCCAGCAGTTTGGGCAGGATAGGTGAGCAGTTCTTC,CASSLGRIGEQFF
TRBJ2-5,NA,TRBD2,TRBV12-3/TRBV12-4,TGTGCCAGCGCGGGGGTTCAAGAGACCCAGTACTTC,CASAGVQETQYF
TRBJ2-7,NA,TRBD1,TRBV7-9,TGTGCCAGCACCGGACAGGACTACGAGCAGTACTTC,CASTGQDYEQYF
TRBJ2-1,NA,TRBD1,TRBV4-1,TGCGCCAGCAGCCCCGAAGGGACAGGGGCCGATGAGCAGTTCTTC,CASSPEGTGADEQFF
TRBJ1-1,NA,NA,TRBV5-1,TGCGCCAGCGGGAGAGTGAGTGCGAACACTGAAGCTTTCTTT,CASGRVSANTEAFF
TRBJ2-2,NA,NA,TRBV6-6,TGTGCCTACAGAGTCTCCGGGGAGCTGTTTTTT,CAYRVSGELFF
TRBJ2-1,many,NA,TRBV4-3,TGCGCCAGCAGCCAGACTGGGAACAATGAGCAGTTCTTC,CASSQTGNNEQFF
TRBJ2-7,few,NA,TRBV20-1,TGCAGTGCTAGAGCGGGACCTAACTACGAGCAGTACTTC,CSARAGPNYEQYF
TRBJ2-3,NA,TRBD2,TRBV12-3/TRBV12-4,TGTGCCAGCAGTTGGGGGAGGGCAGATACGCAGTATTTT,CASSWGRADTQYF
TRBJ2-1,NA,NA,TRBV5-1,TGCGCCAGCAGCCCGGAGGGGGGGCCCCCCTACAATGAGCAGTTCTTC,CASSPEGGPPYNEQFF
TRBJ1-2,many,NA,TRBV11-2,TGTGCCAGCAGCTCCGGAACAGGGTCTGGCTACACCTTC,CASSSGTGSGYTF
TRBJ2-1,NA,TRBD1,TRBV11-2,TGTGCCAGCAGCTGGACAGGGAATGAGCAGTTCTTC,CASSWTGNEQFF
TRBJ2-3,NA,TRBD1,TRBV7-9,TGTGCCAGCAGCCCCCCGGGACAGGGTTCTGCGACAGATACGCAGTATTTT,CASSPPGQGSATDTQYF
TRBJ2-3,NA,NA,TRBV5-6,TGTGCCAGCAGCCAGAGCGGGCTGGGTACGCAGTATTTT,CASSQSGLGTQYF
TRBJ2-6,few,NA,TRBV7-9,TGTGCCAGCAGCCCCTTTCCGAGCTCTGGGGCCAACGTCCTGACTTTC,CASSPFPSSGANVLTF
TRBJ2-5,few,TRBD1,TRBV9,TGTGCCAGCACCCCAGACAGGGTTCGGGGAGAGACCCAGTACTTC,CASTPDRVRGETQYF
TRBJ1-3,medium-sized,TRBD1,TRBV12-3/TRBV12-4,TGTGCCAGCAGGGGATTTAGACAGGGTGGTGGAAACACCATATATTTT,CASRGFRQGGGNTIYF
TRBJ2-5,NA,TRBD1,TRBV7-6,TGTGCCAGCAGCTCTGGTGGGACAGGGAGTGAGACCCAGTACTTC,CASSSGGTGSETQYF
TRBJ2-5,NA,NA,TRBV5-1,TGCGCCAGCAGCTTGGAGACCCAGTACTTC,CASSLETQYF
TRBJ2-5,NA,NA,TRBV6-5,TGTGCCAGCACCACTCGGGGCCAAGAGACCCAGTACTTC,CASTTRGQETQYF
TRBJ2-1,many,TRBD2,TRBV7-3,TGTGCCAGCAGCTTATTGGCGGGGGGGCGGGAGCAGTTCTTC,CASSLLAGGREQFF
TRBJ1-1,NA,NA,TRBV20-1,TGCAGTGCTAGAGATCTGGGACAGAACACTGAAGCTTTCTTT,CSARDLGQNTEAFF
TRBJ2-2,NA,TRBD1,TRBV24-1,TGTGCCACCAAAGGACAGGGGGCGAAAACCGGGGAGCTGTTTTTT,CATKGQGAKTGELFF
TRBJ1-3,NA,NA,TRBV29-1,TGCAGCGTTACGAGAAGAAACACCATATATTTT,CSVTRRNTIYF
TRBJ2-1,few,TRBD1,TRBV6-2/TRBV6-3,TGTGCCAGCATCTCTTCCGGGACAGGGGACGATGAGCAGTTCTTC,CASISSGTGDDEQFF
TRBJ2-3,NA,TRBD2,TRBV10-3,TGTGCCATCAGTGAGTCCCCCACGACGACTAGCGGGGGCTATACAGATACGCAGTATTTT,CAISESPTTTSGGYTDTQYF
TRBJ1-2,NA,NA,TRBV5-6,TGTGCCAGCAGCTTGTGGCAGAACGACTATGGCTACACCTTC,CASSLWQNDYGYTF
TRBJ1-3,NA,NA,TRBV3-1,TGTGCCAGCAGCCAAGATCGGCAGGGGTCTGGAAACACCATATATTTT,CASSQDRQGSGNTIYF
TRBJ2-3,NA,NA,TRBV9,TGTGCCAGCAGCGTAGTTGCAGGGGATTGGGGTACGCAGTATTTT,CASSVVAGDWGTQYF
TRBJ2-1,many,TRBD2,TRBV7-2,TGTGCCAGCACCCTGCCCCATAGCGGGGGCTACAATGAGCAGTTCTTC,CASTLPHSGGYNEQFF
TRBJ1-2,NA,NA,TRBV6-5,TGTGCCAGCAGTTACTCGGGGGGCTCTTACTATGGCTACACCTTC,CASSYSGGSYYGYTF
TRBJ2-3,few,NA,TRBV10-2,TGCGCCAGCAGTGAGTTGGGGGGGGCCGGTACAGATACGCAGTATTTT,CASSELGGAGTDTQYF
TRBJ2-5,few,NA,TRBV6-6,TGTGCCAGCAGTTACGGGATCGGGGAGGGGGGAGAGACCCAGTACTTC,CASSYGIGEGGETQYF
TRBJ2-3,few,TRBD2,TRBV28,TGTGCCAGCACCCTCGGGGGGGGCGGTAGCACAGATACGCAGTATTTT,CASTLGGGGSTDTQYF
TRBJ2-5,NA,NA,TRBV2,TGTGCCAGCAGTGATCAGTCAGCCCAAGAGACCCAGTACTTC,CASSDQSAQETQYF
TRBJ2-5,NA,TRBD2,TRBV6-2/TRBV6-3,TGTGCCAGCAACTTCGGACTAGCGGGGGAAGAGACCCAGTACTTC,CASNFGLAGEETQYF
TRBJ2-1,few,TRBD1,TRBV5-1,TGCGCCAGCAGCTTTCAGGGGGCATTTTTCTACAATGAGCAGTTCTTC,CASSFQGAFFYNEQFF
TRBJ2-5,NA,NA,TRBV2,TGTGCCAGCAGAGGGGCCCGGGCCTCCCAAGAGACCCAGTACTTC,CASRGARASQETQYF
TRBJ2-2,few,NA,TRBV5-5,TGTGCCAGCAGCTTGGGTCCCACCGGGGAGCTGTTTTTT,CASSLGPTGELFF
TRBJ2-5,many,NA,TRBV20-1,TGCAGTGCTCGCTACCCTGTTATTGGCTATTGGGGCGAGACCCAGTACTTC,CSARYPVIGYWGETQYF
TRBJ2-5,NA,TRBD2,TRBV25-1,TGTGCCAGCAGTCCGGGACTAGCGGGGACCCAGTACTTC,CASSPGLAGTQYF
TRBJ2-3,few,NA,TRBV6-5,TGTGCCAGCAGTTCCCCGAGGATCGAGGGGGGCACAGATACGCAGTATTTT,CASSSPRIEGGTDTQYF
TRBJ2-7,few,NA,TRBV7-9,TGTGCCAGCAGCTCAGGGGGGGGGGCTGGCTACGAGCAGTACTTC,CASSSGGGAGYEQYF